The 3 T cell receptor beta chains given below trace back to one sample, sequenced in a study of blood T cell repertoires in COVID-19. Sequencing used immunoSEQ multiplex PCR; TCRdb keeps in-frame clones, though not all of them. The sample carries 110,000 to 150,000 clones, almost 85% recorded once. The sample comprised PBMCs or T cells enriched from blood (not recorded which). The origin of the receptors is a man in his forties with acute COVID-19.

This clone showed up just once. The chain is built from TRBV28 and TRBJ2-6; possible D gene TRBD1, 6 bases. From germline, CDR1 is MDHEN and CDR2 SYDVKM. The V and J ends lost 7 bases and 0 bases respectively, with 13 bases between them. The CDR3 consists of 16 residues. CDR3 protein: CASTDQGTSGANVLTF. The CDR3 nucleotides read TGTGCCAGCACCGATCAGGGGACCTCTGGGGCCAACGTCCTGACTTTC.

CDR3 DNA sequence: TGTGCCAGCAGCTTAGCAGGGGCAGATACGCAGTATTTT. This gives the protein CASSLAGADTQYF. The V gene is TRBV11-2, the J gene TRBJ2-3; perhaps TRBD1 as D (6 bases). The CDR3 runs to 13 residues. V was trimmed by 1 base and J by 4 bases, leaving 6 bases between them. CDR1 and CDR2 (germline): SGHAT, FQNNGV. The variable domain in full, completed from reference TRBV11-2 and TRBJ2-3, reads EAGVAQSPRYKIIEKRQSVAFWCNPISGHATLYWYQQILGQGPKLLIQFQNNGVVDDSQLPKDRFSAERLKGVDSTLKIQPAKLEDSAVYLCASSLAGADTQYFGPGTRLTVL.

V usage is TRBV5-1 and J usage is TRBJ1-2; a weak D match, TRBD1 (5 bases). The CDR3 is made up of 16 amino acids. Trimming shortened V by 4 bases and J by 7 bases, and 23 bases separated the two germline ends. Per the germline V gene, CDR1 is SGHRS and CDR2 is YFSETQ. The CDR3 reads CASSVAGTGTGGGYTF. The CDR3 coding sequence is TGCGCCAGCAGCGTGGCCGGGACTGGGACGGGCGGTGGCTACACCTTC.